This T cell receptor beta chain comes out of a study of blood T cell repertoires in COVID-19. Whole-study context: There were acute and convalescent COVID-19 samples, and they came from the United States, Italy and Spain. Nucleic acid was either cDNA or gDNA, and it came from T cells, B-cell-depleted T cells, or PBMCs.

The V gene's germline CDR1 is LNHNV and CDR2 YYDKDF (reference sequence). The V segment lost 5 bases and the J segment 9 bases; nucleotides outside the gene matches: 6. The length of the CDR3 is 13 residues. Methods used by the authors: Estimation of nucleated cell counts was performed using reference gene primer amplification. The table came from immunoSEQ multiplex PCR; TCRdb's copy has only in-frame clones and leaves some out. V and J calls and clone size are given by that table; D and trimming were obtained from the DNA. The repertoire has about 370,000 clones, more than 80% of them found once; the top ten carry approximately 3%.

The chain is built from TRBV15 and TRBJ2-1, with TRBD2 identical over 8 bases. Material: peripheral blood. The TCR was taken from a woman in her twenties or thirties with COVID-19, enrolled during active disease. The CDR3 protein is CATSGTRGGEQFF. The CDR3 DNA follows: TGTGCCACCAGCGGGACTAGGGGTGGTGAGCAGTTCTTC. Together with reference TRBV15 and TRBJ2-1, the CDR3 gives the full variable domain: DAMVIQNPRYQVTQFGKPVTLSCSQTLNHNVMYWYQQKSSQAPKLLFHYYDKDFNNEADTPDNFQSRRPNTSFCFLDIRSPGLGDTAMYLCATSGTRGGEQFFGPGTRLTVL.